Sequencing of this TCR beta chain was carried out in a study of blood T cell repertoires in COVID-19. About the research overall: PBMCs, B-cell-depleted T cells, or T cells were the source of the cDNA or gDNA that made up the material.

The CDR3 runs 14 residues. Trimming took 3 bases from V and 0 from J, leaving 5 bases between them. CDR1 and CDR2 from the germline V gene are LNHDA and SQIVND (reference sequence). Recruited during active infection, patients (from Seattle) were subsequently followed longitudinally. TCRdb's copy holds only in-frame clones and misses some; the assay was immunoSEQ multiplex PCR. Here the sample spans around 170,000 clones, approximately 78% being singletons. The sequenced sample was peripheral blood. The clonotype was recovered from a woman older than 75 with COVID-19, enrolled during active disease. The chain links TRBV19 to TRBJ2-2; no reliable D call. CDR3 sequence reads: CASSMGANTGELFF. The CDR3 coding sequence is TGTGCCAGTAGTATGGGCGCGAACACCGGGGAGCTGTTTTTT.